These 25 T cell receptor beta chains were sequenced from one sample in a study of shared T cell receptors in the human thymus. Assay used: immunoSEQ multiplex PCR; TCRdb lists only in-frame clones, some missing. The sample has about 380,000 clones, about 95% seen once; the top ten hold 0.02%. Sequenced sample: thymocytes. The origin of the receptors is a human donor.

V is TRBV25-1 and J is TRBJ1-2; 8 nucleotides match TRBD1. Unmatched junction bases numbered 1, after V lost 6 bases and J lost 7 bases. This CDR3 has 11 residues. The germline CDR1 and CDR2 sequences are MGHDK and SYGVNS. CDR3 residues: CASRTGAGYTF. The CDR3 bases are TGTGCCAGCAGGACAGGGGCTGGCTACACCTTC.

V gene TRBV19 combines with J gene TRBJ1-5; possible D gene TRBD1, 5 bases. The CDR3 consists of 15 residues. V dropped 5 bases and J dropped 3 bases, with 14 bases sitting between them. Germline CDR1 reads LNHDA; CDR2 reads SQIVND (reference sequence). CDR3 sequence reads: CASSAGRKFNQPQHF. DNA of the CDR3: TGTGCCAGTAGTGCAGGGAGAAAATTCAATCAGCCCCAGCATTTT.

The genes are TRBV28 and TRBJ2-7; possible D gene TRBD1, 6 bases. The CDR3 sequence is 15 residues long. The ends were cut back, 6 bases at V and 4 bases at J, with 19 bases in the middle. The germline V gene encodes CDR1 MDHEN and CDR2 SYDVKM. CDR3 in amino acids: CASSHRQEGGYEQYF. CDR3 nucleotides: TGTGCCAGCAGCCACCGACAGGAAGGGGGTTACGAGCAGTACTTC.

The rearrangement links TRBV9 to TRBJ2-5; 11 nucleotides align to TRBD1. There are 16 residues in the CDR3. The germline V gene has CDR1 SGDLS and CDR2 YYNGEE. Trimming cost V 3 bases and J 2 bases; bases outside gene matches: 6. CDR3 sequence reads: CASSGQDRGPQETQYF. The CDR3 DNA is TGTGCCAGCAGCGGTCAGGACAGGGGGCCGCAAGAGACCCAGTACTTC.

The chain couples TRBV4-2 to TRBJ2-1, with 15 bases lining up with TRBD2. In germline, CDR1 is LGHNA, CDR2 YNFKEQ. This CDR3 is built from 19 residues. Trimming cost V 5 bases and J 4 bases; bases outside gene matches: 12. The CDR3 sequence: CASSSGTSGRPLVYNEQFF. The DNA of the CDR3 is TGTGCCAGCAGCTCTGGGACTAGCGGGAGGCCTCTAGTTTACAATGAGCAGTTCTTC.

The V and J genes are TRBV4-2 and TRBJ2-3, with 11 nucleotides matching TRBD2. J lost 2 bases, V lost 1 base, and 26 bases had no gene match. The CDR3 runs 24 residues. Germline CDR1 reads LGHNA; CDR2 reads YNFKEQ. CDR3 DNA: TGTGCCAGCAGCCAAGGAAAGAGGGGTGAAGTAGCGGGAGGGCCGGGACTACTCACAGATACGCAGTATTTT. Translating gives CASSQGKRGEVAGGPGLLTDTQYF.

The rearrangement uses TRBV2 and TRBJ2-3; D ambiguous. This CDR3 region has 13 residues. CDR1 is SNHLY and CDR2 is FYNNEI in the germline V gene. V gave up 8 bases and J gave up 2 bases, with 11 bases separating them. The chain's CDR3 is CASLGRYTDTQYF. The CDR3 region has the DNA TGTGCCAGCTTAGGTCGCTACACAGATACGCAGTATTTT.

V and J are TRBV27 and TRBJ2-7, with D tentatively TRBD1 (6 bases). This CDR3 region has 14 residues. Trimming removed 4 bases from V and 5 bases from J, with 15 bases in between. Germline loops: CDR1 MNHEY, CDR2 SMNVEV (reference sequence). CDR3 loop: CASSSQGPDNEQYF. CDR3 DNA sequence: TGTGCCAGCAGTTCACAGGGACCTGACAACGAGCAGTACTTC.

With respect to this clone: Other DNA sequences within the sample encode an identical CDR3. The chain carries TRBV27 and TRBJ2-7; 7 positions agree with TRBD1. Germline V gives CDR1 MNHEY, CDR2 SMNVEV (reference sequence). The CDR3 consists of 14 residues. V shed 2 bases, J shed 2 bases, and the junction held 3 bases outside the gene matches. The CDR3 sequence is CASSLGDRAYEQYF. The CDR3 coding sequence is TGTGCCAGCAGTTTAGGGGACAGAGCCTACGAGCAGTACTTC.

The chain has TRBV4-2 and TRBJ2-3; TRBD1 or TRBD2 may be the D gene (5 bases each). Germline assignment: CDR1 LGHNA and CDR2 YNFKEQ. The CDR3 consists of 14 residues. The ends were cut back, 0 bases at V and 6 bases at J, with 10 bases in the middle. CDR3 loop: CASSQDSWGDTQYF. CDR3 DNA: TGTGCCAGCAGCCAAGATAGTTGGGGGGATACGCAGTATTTT.

The chain joins TRBV28 to TRBJ2-7; D may correspond to TRBD1 or TRBD2 (6 bases each). Germline loops: CDR1 MDHEN, CDR2 SYDVKM. CDR3 size: 15 residues. Trimming stripped 4 bases from V and 2 bases from J, with 15 bases between. This CDR3 reads CASSSPGAPTYEQYF. The CDR3 DNA reads TGTGCCAGCAGTTCCCCGGGGGCGCCGACCTACGAGCAGTACTTC.

V gene TRBV5-1 combines with J gene TRBJ2-1; possibly TRBD1 for D (5 bases). Trimming removed 4 bases from V and 3 bases from J, with 14 bases in between. Germline CDR1 reads SGHRS; CDR2 reads YFSETQ. The CDR3 loop spans 15 amino acids. CDR3 amino acids: CASSGNRRLYNEQFF. The DNA of the CDR3 is TGCGCCAGCAGCGGAAACAGGCGCCTCTACAATGAGCAGTTCTTC.

J is TRBJ2-3 and V is TRBV6-4; 9 positions agree with TRBD1. Germline loops: CDR1 MRHNA, CDR2 SNTAGT. Trimming took 6 bases from V and 1 from J; bases not matched to a gene: 5. The CDR3 loop spans 15 amino acids. The CDR3 spells CASRNRTGGTDTQYF. The CDR3 DNA reads as TGTGCCAGCAGGAATAGGACAGGGGGCACAGATACGCAGTATTTT.

The rearrangement links TRBV11-1 to TRBJ2-7; possibly TRBD1 or TRBD2 for D (5 bases each). This CDR3 contains 16 residues. Trimming pared 1 base from V and 5 bases from J, leaving 18 bases between. Per the germline V gene, CDR1 is SGHAT and CDR2 is FQDESV (reference sequence). The CDR3 region is CASSLGFRGWYNEQYF. Here the CDR3 DNA reads TGTGCCAGCAGCTTAGGTTTCCGGGGCTGGTATAACGAGCAGTACTTC.

V usage is TRBV6-4 and J usage is TRBJ2-3; tentative D call: TRBD1 (5 bases). Trimming took off 9 bases at V and 2 bases at J, with 15 bases between the two ends. Germline V gene lookup returns CDR1 MRHNA and CDR2 SNTAGT. This CDR3 is built from 14 residues. The CDR3: CASRQTYITDTQYF. CDR3 DNA: TGTGCCAGTCGACAGACATACATCACAGATACGCAGTATTTT.

The chain links TRBV25-1 to TRBJ2-7; TRBD1 matches at 7 bases. The CDR3 consists of 18 residues. The ends lost 8 bases at V and 3 bases at J; junction bases unmatched: 22. CDR1 and CDR2 from the germline V gene are MGHDK and SYGVNS. The CDR3 DNA sequence: TGTGCCAGCTCCGCAGGGACAGAAGCTACTCTCAATTTCTACGAGCAGTACTTC. Translation gives CASSAGTEATLNFYEQYF.

Only one count was recorded for this clone. The rearrangement joins TRBV2 to TRBJ2-7, with TRBD2 identical over 9 bases. Trimming removed 8 bases from V and 2 bases from J; junction bases left unmatched: 10. This CDR3 comprises 15 residues. Germline CDR1 reads SNHLY; CDR2 reads FYNNEI. The CDR3 reads CASAFRRLAAYEQYF. The CDR3 nucleotides read TGTGCCAGCGCGTTTAGACGACTAGCGGCCTACGAGCAGTACTTC.

This sequence joins TRBV4-1 and TRBJ1-5; the D is unclear. Germline V lookup: CDR1 MGHRA, CDR2 YSYEKL. There are 16 residues in the CDR3. V was trimmed by 6 bases and J by 6 bases, leaving 21 bases between them. The CDR3 DNA follows: TGCGCCAGCAGTCAACGGACGGTAAAACGGGGTCAGCCCCAGCATTTT. Translating gives CASSQRTVKRGQPQHF.

The genes are TRBV29-1 and TRBJ2-1; 13 bases line up with TRBD2. V gave up 7 bases and J gave up 7 bases; unmatched junction bases: 4. The CDR3 spans 13 residues. Germline assignment: CDR1 SQVTM and CDR2 ANQGSEA. CDR3 loop: CSGLAGGWNEQFF. The CDR3 region has the DNA TGCAGCGGACTAGCGGGAGGATGGAATGAGCAGTTCTTC.

This clone has just one count. V is TRBV5-1 and J is TRBJ2-1, with TRBD2 matching over 11 bases. Trimming cost V 4 bases and J 6 bases; bases outside gene matches: 9. Per the germline V gene, CDR1 is SGHRS and CDR2 is YFSETQ. The CDR3 totals 16 residues. The CDR3 is CASSLSTSGISNEQFF. In nucleotides, the CDR3 is TGCGCCAGCAGCCTCTCGACTAGCGGGATAAGCAATGAGCAGTTCTTC.

The rearrangement links TRBV5-1 to TRBJ2-1; D is unclear. This CDR3 has 14 residues. The germline gives CDR1 SGHRS, CDR2 YFSETQ. V lost 4 bases and J 0 bases, leaving 8 bases between the germline ends. The CDR3 sequence: CASSEYSSYNEQFF. The DNA of the CDR3 is TGCGCCAGCAGCGAGTATAGCTCCTACAATGAGCAGTTCTTC.

V gene TRBV30 combines with J gene TRBJ2-1; possibly TRBD1 for D (5 bases). Germline CDR1 reads GTSNPN; CDR2 reads SVGIG (reference sequence). The V end lost 0 bases, the J end lost 5 bases, and 11 bases lay between the germline ends. CDR3 length equals 14 residues. CDR3: CAWSVWEGDNEQFF. The CDR3 DNA reads as TGTGCCTGGAGTGTATGGGAAGGGGACAATGAGCAGTTCTTC.

The V and J genes are TRBV5-5 and TRBJ1-4, with D perhaps TRBD1 (6 bases). CDR1 SGHKS and CDR2 YYEKEE come from the germline V gene (reference sequence). V lost 4 bases, J lost 0 bases, and 10 bases lay in between. The CDR3 has 15 residues. The CDR3 sequence: CASSPDSSTNEKLFF. DNA of the CDR3: TGTGCCAGCAGCCCGGACAGTTCAACTAATGAAAAACTGTTTTTT.

This chain connects TRBV6-4 to TRBJ2-1; no definite D call. Trimming took off 2 bases at V and 5 bases at J, with 10 bases between the two ends. This CDR3 has 14 residues. Germline V gene data show CDR1 as MRHNA and CDR2 as SNTAGT. This CDR3 is CASSDRAEDNEQFF. CDR3 coding DNA: TGTGCCAGCAGTGACCGAGCAGAGGACAATGAGCAGTTCTTC.

The chain is built from TRBV2 and TRBJ2-5; 9 bases are a match to TRBD2. J lost 1 base, V lost 0 bases, and 6 bases had no gene match. This CDR3 is built from 17 residues. The V gene's germline CDR1 is SNHLY and CDR2 FYNNEI. The CDR3 DNA follows: TGTGCCAGCAGTGAAGCGCTTCGGCGGGAGGGCCAAGAGACCCAGTACTTC. It codes for CASSEALRREGQETQYF.